A single sample is the source of the 27 T cell receptor beta chains below, sequenced in a study of control samples from healthy donors and cancer patients. Produced via immunoSEQ multiplex PCR; TCRdb's table is partial and in-frame only. The sample includes 100,000 to 150,000 clones, approximately 89% of them seen just once. Sequencing used blood. Receptors were obtained from a man aged 60 to 69 in good health.

J is TRBJ1-6 and V is TRBV9; 7 bases are shared with TRBD1. This CDR3 comprises 16 residues. The trim removed 0 bases at V and 6 bases at J, leaving 6 bases unmatched. Germline CDR1 reads SGDLS; CDR2 reads YYNGEE. CDR3 nucleotide sequence: TGTGCCAGCAGCGTAGGTGTGGCAGGGGGTAATTCACCCCTCCACTTT. Its protein is CASSVGVAGGNSPLHF.

The chain carries TRBV18 and TRBJ1-1; D unclear. Trimming took off 2 bases at V and 2 bases at J, with 12 bases between the two ends. The CDR3 extends over 15 amino acids. In germline, CDR1 is KGHSH, CDR2 LQKENI. The CDR3 here is CASSPNSGANTEAFF. The CDR3, as DNA: TGTGCCAGCTCACCAAATTCCGGCGCCAACACTGAAGCTTTCTTT. The complete variable domain, with remaining parts taken from reference TRBV18 and TRBJ1-1, reads NAGVMQNPRHLVRRRGQEARLRCSPMKGHSHVYWYRQLPEEGLKFMVYLQKENIIDESGMPKERFSAEFPKEGPSILRIQQVVRGDSAAYFCASSPNSGANTEAFFGQGTRLTVV.

V and J are TRBV7-2 and TRBJ1-4; tentative D call: TRBD1 (5 bases). The CDR3 is 15 amino acids. In germline, CDR1 is SGHTA, CDR2 FQGNSA. The germline V and J ends were trimmed by 1 base and 7 bases, with 13 bases remaining between them. CDR3 residues: CASSLDSGGGEKLFF. DNA for the CDR3: TGTGCCAGCAGCTTAGATTCGGGGGGAGGTGAAAAACTGTTTTTT.

The V gene is TRBV6-5, the J gene TRBJ1-2; D is perhaps TRBD1 (5 bases). CDR1 and CDR2 from the germline V gene are MNHEY and SVGAGI. V was trimmed by 3 bases and J by 9 bases, leaving 17 bases between them. This CDR3 spans 14 amino acids. This chain's CDR3 is CASSYSTATMSYTF. The DNA for the CDR3 is TGTGCCAGCAGTTATTCGACAGCTACTATGAGCTACACCTTC.

The V and J genes are TRBV19 and TRBJ2-2, with a tentative D call TRBD1 (6 bases). V was cut by 4 bases and J by 0 bases, with 15 bases left in between. The germline CDR1 and CDR2 sequences are LNHDA and SQIVND (reference sequence). The CDR3 is 17 amino acids. This chain's CDR3 is CASSTGQSSSNTGELFF. The CDR3 DNA is TGTGCCAGTAGTACCGGACAGTCATCTTCGAACACCGGGGAGCTGTTTTTT.

The genes are TRBV10-3 and TRBJ1-3; D is ambiguous. The CDR3 is 12 residues long. Germline values: CDR1 ENHRY, CDR2 SYGVKD. V dropped 3 bases and J dropped 4 bases, with 4 bases sitting between them. CDR3 amino acids: CAISDNGNTIYF. CDR3 coding DNA: TGTGCCATCAGTGATAACGGAAACACCATATATTTT.

CDR3 DNA sequence: TGTGCCAGCAGGTTACAGGGGGATACGCAGTATTTT. Translated: CASRLQGDTQYF. The chain recombines TRBV27 with TRBJ2-3, with 7 nucleotides matching TRBD1. V was clipped by 6 bases and J by 6 bases; unmatched bases: 3. Germline V gene data show CDR1 as MNHEY and CDR2 as SMNVEV (reference sequence). This CDR3 is 12 amino acids long.

The J gene is TRBJ2-1, the V gene TRBV2; TRBD1 matches at 10 bases. V lost 7 bases, J lost 6 bases, and 6 bases stayed unmatched. Per germline, CDR1 SNHLY and CDR2 FYNNEI. The CDR3 is 14 amino acids. The CDR3: CASNAGQGSNEQFF. In nucleotides, the CDR3 is TGTGCCAGCAACGCGGGACAGGGGAGCAATGAGCAGTTCTTC.

The chain joins TRBV7-2 to TRBJ1-1, with 8 positions matching TRBD1. CDR3 length equals 14 residues. The germline V gene encodes CDR1 SGHTA and CDR2 FQGNSA. The V and J ends lost 3 bases and 6 bases, in that order; junction bases with no gene match: 6. CDR3: CASSFQQGVSEAFF. The CDR3 DNA reads as TGTGCCAGCAGCTTTCAACAGGGGGTCTCTGAAGCTTTCTTT. The full variable domain, with the rest looked up from reference TRBV7-2 and TRBJ1-1, is GAGVSQSPSNKVTEKGKDVELRCDPISGHTALYWYRQSLGQGLEFLIYFQGNSAPDKSGLPSDRFSAERTGGSVSTLTIQRTQQEDSAVYLCASSFQQGVSEAFFGQGTRLTVV.

V gene TRBV3-1 (or the pseudogene TRBV3-2) combines with J gene TRBJ1-2; TRBD1 is a possible D gene (5 bases). The V end lost 4 bases, the J end lost 4 bases, and 16 bases lay between the germline ends. Germline V CDR1 and CDR2: LGHDT, YNNKEL (reference sequence). The CDR3 has 15 residues. The CDR3 here is CASSPGALEAYGYTF. The CDR3 DNA reads as TGTGCCAGCAGCCCTGGGGCACTGGAGGCCTATGGCTACACCTTC.

CDR3 amino acids: CAWTGTVLNSPLHF. CDR3 DNA: TGTGCCTGGACCGGGACAGTCCTTAATTCACCCCTCCACTTT. This chain uses TRBV30 with TRBJ1-6; 7 bases agree with TRBD1. The CDR3 has 14 amino acids. V was clipped by 4 bases and J by 6 bases; unmatched bases: 6. The germline V gene has CDR1 GTSNPN and CDR2 SVGIG (reference sequence).

The V call is TRBV20-1, the J call TRBJ1-5; D uncertain. Germline V CDR1 and CDR2: DFQATT, SNEGSKA (reference sequence). V lost 3 bases to trimming and J lost 4 bases, with 13 bases between them. CDR3 length: 14 amino acids. CDR3 bases: TGCAGTGCTAGTTTGGCAACTAAAAATCAGCCCCAGCATTTT. Amino acids: CSASLATKNQPQHF.

This sequence joins TRBV3-1 (or the pseudogene TRBV3-2) and TRBJ2-7; D might be TRBD2 (5 bases). Trimming shortened V by 4 bases and J by 4 bases, and 5 bases separated the two germline ends. Germline loops: CDR1 LGHDT, CDR2 YNNKEL (reference sequence). The CDR3 sequence is 11 residues long. CDR3 bases: TGTGCCAGCAGCCCGGGGTACGAGCAGTACTTC. Its translation is CASSPGYEQYF.

The rearrangement uses TRBV7-2 and TRBJ1-6, with D possibly matching TRBD1 (5 bases). V lost 7 bases to trimming and J lost 5 bases, with 18 bases between them. CDR1 is SGHTA, CDR2 FQGNSA, per germline. This CDR3 is built from 16 residues. The CDR3 here is CASTPTQGINNSPLHF. CDR3 nucleotides: TGTGCCAGCACCCCTACCCAGGGTATAAATAATTCACCCCTCCACTTT.

The chain couples TRBV6-5 to TRBJ1-3, with no clear D. Looked up from germline, CDR1 is MNHEY and CDR2 is SVGAGI. This CDR3 is built from 14 residues. V was trimmed by 7 bases and J by 3 bases, leaving 13 bases between them. CDR3 in amino acids: CASTSVLSGNTIYF. CDR3 DNA sequence: TGTGCCAGCACCTCGGTCCTCAGTGGAAACACCATATATTTT.

CDR3 DNA sequence: TGTGCCAGCAGTTTAACTAGCGGGGGGCCACAGAGTGAGCAGTTCTTC. It yields the protein CASSLTSGGPQSEQFF. The rearrangement uses TRBV28 and TRBJ2-1; 12 nucleotides line up with TRBD2. CDR3 size: 16 residues. Looked up from germline, CDR1 is MDHEN and CDR2 is SYDVKM. The V gene end was trimmed by 2 bases and the J gene end by 9 bases; junction bases not matched to a gene: 8. The whole variable domain, remainder taken from reference TRBV28 and TRBJ2-1, is DVKVTQSSRYLVKRTGEKVFLECVQDMDHENMFWYRQDPGLGLRLIYFSYDVKMKEKGDIPEGYSVSREKKERFSLILESASTNQTSMYLCASSLTSGGPQSEQFFGPGTRLTVL.

V usage is TRBV6-1 and J usage is TRBJ2-7; 7 positions agree with TRBD2. V lost 5 bases, J lost 7 bases, and 2 bases stayed unmatched. Germline V lookup: CDR1 MNHNS, CDR2 SASEGT. The CDR3 contains 11 residues. The CDR3 DNA reads as TGTGCCAGCAGTTCCGGGGGGGAGCAGTACTTC. Translation gives CASSSGGEQYF.

Written as DNA, the CDR3 is TGTGCCAGTACCGAGGGCCGAGGACGCTATGGCTACACCTTC. It yields the protein CASTEGRGRYGYTF. V gene TRBV19 combines with J gene TRBJ1-2; D is undetermined. Germline CDR1 LNHDA, CDR2 SQIVND (reference sequence). Trimming shortened V by 7 bases and J by 4 bases, and 16 bases separated the two germline ends. The CDR3 is 14 amino acids.

The CDR3 loop reads CASSQETYSGNTIYF. The CDR3 DNA sequence: TGCGCCAGCAGCCAAGAAACCTACTCTGGAAACACCATATATTTT. This sequence joins TRBV4-1 and TRBJ1-3; D remains unclear. The V end was cut by 0 bases, the J end by 0 bases, with 6 bases between. Germline CDR1 MGHRA, CDR2 YSYEKL. CDR3 length: 15 residues.

The rearrangement links TRBV15 to TRBJ1-2, with 7 positions matching TRBD1. V shed 6 bases, J shed 7 bases, and the junction held 2 bases outside the gene matches. CDR1 is LNHNV and CDR2 is YYDKDF in the germline V gene (reference sequence). The CDR3 runs 11 residues. This CDR3 is CATSPGGGYTF. CDR3 in DNA: TGTGCCACCAGTCCAGGGGGTGGCTACACCTTC.

The chain uses TRBV7-7 and TRBJ2-2, with 9 bases identical to TRBD2. Trimming took 6 bases from V and 0 from J; bases not matched to a gene: 8. From germline, CDR1 is SSHAT and CDR2 FNYEAQ (reference sequence). CDR3 length: 17 residues. The CDR3, as DNA: TGTGCCAGCAGGAGGTCTAGCGGGGCCGCGAACACCGGGGAGCTGTTTTTT. Its translation: CASRRSSGAANTGELFF.

The chain uses TRBV7-9 and TRBJ1-1; 10 bases are a match to TRBD1. The length of the CDR3 is 14 residues. CDR1 is SEHNR, CDR2 FQNEAQ, per germline (reference sequence). V lost 5 bases, J lost 1 base, and 1 base stayed unmatched. CDR3 region: CASSGQGGNTEAFF. For the CDR3, the DNA is TGTGCCAGCAGCGGACAGGGGGGGAACACTGAAGCTTTCTTT.

This chain connects TRBV5-1 to TRBJ2-3; 10 bases align to TRBD2. This CDR3 has 16 amino acids. Trimming took 0 bases from V and 6 from J; bases not matched to a gene: 7. Germline CDR1 reads SGHRS; CDR2 reads YFSETQ. The CDR3 region is CASSLDSGGASDTQYF. CDR3 sequence (DNA): TGCGCCAGCAGCTTGGACAGCGGGGGGGCTTCGGATACGCAGTATTTT.

The chain joins TRBV5-1 to TRBJ1-2; 7 positions match TRBD1. Germline lookup yields CDR1 SGHRS and CDR2 YFSETQ. The J segment lost 9 bases and the V segment lost 0 bases, leaving 5 bases of the junction unmatched. The CDR3 length is 13 residues. CDR3 bases: TGCGCCAGCAGCTTGGGACAGGGTTTTAGCTACACCTTC. This encodes CASSLGQGFSYTF.

The chain uses TRBV19 and TRBJ1-3; 11 positions agree with TRBD1. Germline V gene data show CDR1 as LNHDA and CDR2 as SQIVND (reference sequence). The CDR3 extends over 14 amino acids. Germline trimming cut 9 bases from V and 5 bases from J; bases unmatched to any gene: 6. The CDR3 protein is CASTDRGHRNTIYF. The CDR3 region has the DNA TGTGCCAGCACGGACAGGGGGCACAGAAACACCATATATTTT. The complete variable domain, with remaining parts taken from reference TRBV19 and TRBJ1-3, reads DGGITQSPKYLFRKEGQNVTLSCEQNLNHDAMYWYRQDPGQGLRLIYYSQIVNDFQKGDIAEGYSVSREKKESFPLTVTSAQKNPTAFYLCASTDRGHRNTIYFGEGSWLTVV.

The chain recombines TRBV6-5 with TRBJ2-5, with a tentative D call TRBD1 (6 bases). Trimming cost V 6 bases and J 1 base, with 6 bases left between them. The CDR3 totals 12 residues. Per the germline V gene, CDR1 is MNHEY and CDR2 is SVGAGI. CDR3 loop: CASRQGQETQYF. The DNA of the CDR3 is TGTGCCAGCAGACAGGGCCAAGAGACCCAGTACTTC.

The rearrangement links TRBV11-2 to TRBJ2-1; D is possibly TRBD2 (5 bases). In germline, CDR1 is SGHAT, CDR2 FQNNGV. The CDR3 is 15 amino acids. Trimming shortened V by 1 base and J by 6 bases, and 13 bases separated the two germline ends. DNA of the CDR3: TGTGCCAGCAGCTTAGGCCCTGGCGGGTTCAATGAGCAGTTCTTC. It is translated as CASSLGPGGFNEQFF.